A single TCR beta chain is shown here with its context. What it recognizes is unknown. Genomic DNA, the template, was used for profiling of the TCR beta VDJ and CDR3. Via MiXCR, TCRdb re-called the reads, giving one row per CDR3 protein. The repertoire consists of 200,000 or so distinct CDR3 sequences, with 40% to 60% occurring once and the leading ten covering roughly 21%. Sequencing involved patients with CD8+CD57+ cell expansion previously shown by flow cytometry. Untreated patients provided the blood samples, with no therapy given before sampling. This entry belongs to a study of CD8+CD57+ T cells in acquired aplastic anemia. Across the whole study: Sorted CD4+ and CD8+ cells gave a mean 3.2 ug DNA, range roughly 0.19 to 27.4 ug. Study-level results: Patients were compared with controls for CD8+ Simpson's diversity, and no significant difference emerged. Both patients and controls carried the same twenty-nine CD8+ CDR3 sequences.

Germline CDR1 is SGHNT and CDR2 is YYREEE (reference sequence). Trimming removed 4 bases from V and 5 bases from J, with 5 bases in between. CDR3 length: 11 residues. Sequencing was performed on sorted CD4+, CD8+, or CD8+CD57+ T cells (not recorded which) from PBMCs. The clonotype originates from a human donor with aplastic anemia. This chain connects TRBV5-4 to TRBJ2-3; D unclear. The DNA for the CDR3 is TGTGCCAGCAGCCGAGGAGATACGCAGTATTTT. Translation: CASSRGDTQYF.